This T cell receptor beta chain emerged from a study of blood T cell repertoires in COVID-19. Study in general: Acute and convalescent COVID-19 specimens originated in the United States, Italy and Spain. PBMCs, B-cell-depleted T cells, or T cells provided the cDNA or gDNA that made up the material.

In the study's own analysis: Scientists estimated how many nucleated cells there were by amplifying reference gene primers. The repertoire was sequenced with immunoSEQ multiplex PCR; TCRdb's copy has only in-frame clones and lacks some. V and J calls and clone size are as listed in that table; D and trimming were resolved from the DNA. The sample lists approximately 50,000 clones, 75% to 80% occurring once. Germline V lookup: CDR1 LGHDT, CDR2 YNNKEL (reference sequence). V was clipped by 5 bases and J by 5 bases; unmatched bases: 3. The CDR3 totals 15 residues. The sequence came from a man in his 70s with active or convalescent COVID-19. The sample was peripheral blood. This rearrangement joins TRBV3-1 (or the pseudogene TRBV3-2) to TRBJ2-1; 13 bases match TRBD2. In DNA form, the CDR3 reads TGTGCCAGCAGCAAGACTAGCGGGGGGAACAATGAGCAGTTCTTC. It is translated as CASSKTSGGNNEQFF.